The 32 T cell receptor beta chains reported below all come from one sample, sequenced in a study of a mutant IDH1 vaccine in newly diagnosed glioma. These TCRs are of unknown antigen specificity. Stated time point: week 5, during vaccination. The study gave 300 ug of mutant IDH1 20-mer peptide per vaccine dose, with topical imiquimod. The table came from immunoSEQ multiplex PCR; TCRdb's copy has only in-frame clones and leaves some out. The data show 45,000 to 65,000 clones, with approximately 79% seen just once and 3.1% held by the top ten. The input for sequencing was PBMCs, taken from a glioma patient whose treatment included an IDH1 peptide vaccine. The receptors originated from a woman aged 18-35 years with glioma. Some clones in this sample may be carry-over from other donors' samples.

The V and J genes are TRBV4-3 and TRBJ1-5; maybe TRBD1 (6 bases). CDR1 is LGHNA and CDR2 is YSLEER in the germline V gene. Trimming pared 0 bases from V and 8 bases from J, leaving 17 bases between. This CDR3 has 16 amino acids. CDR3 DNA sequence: TGCGCCAGCAGCCAAGATAACAGGGCGGGAAGAGAGCCCCAGCATTTT. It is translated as CASSQDNRAGREPQHF.

The CDR3 region is CSVNPPGQGGYGYTF. CDR3 bases: TGCAGCGTAAACCCACCGGGACAGGGGGGCTATGGCTACACCTTC. The chain links TRBV29-1 to TRBJ1-2; 11 bases align to TRBD1. V lost 6 bases and J lost 4; bases outside the gene matches: 10. The CDR3 has 15 residues. The germline V gene has CDR1 SQVTM and CDR2 ANQGSEA.

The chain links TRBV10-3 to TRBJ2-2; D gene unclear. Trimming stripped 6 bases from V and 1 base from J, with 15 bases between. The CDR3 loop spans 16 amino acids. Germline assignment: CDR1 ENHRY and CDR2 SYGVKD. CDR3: CAISPLLGRNTGELFF. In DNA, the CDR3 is TGTGCCATCAGCCCCCTTCTTGGTAGGAACACCGGGGAGCTGTTTTTT.

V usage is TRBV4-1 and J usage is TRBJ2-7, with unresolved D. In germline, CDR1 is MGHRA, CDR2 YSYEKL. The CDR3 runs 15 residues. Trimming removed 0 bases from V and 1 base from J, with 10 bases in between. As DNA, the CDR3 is TGCGCCAGCAGCCAAGAATATGGCAGGTCCTACGAGCAGTACTTC. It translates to CASSQEYGRSYEQYF.

DNA of the CDR3: TGTGCCAGTAGTATACAGGGGAGACTAGCAGGAGAGACCCAGTACTTC. Translating it yields CASSIQGRLAGETQYF. The genes are TRBV19 and TRBJ2-5, with D perhaps matching TRBD2 (7 bases). The length of the CDR3 is 16 residues. In germline, CDR1 is LNHDA, CDR2 SQIVND (reference sequence). V dropped 2 bases and J dropped 4 bases, with 17 bases sitting between them.

The CDR3 DNA reads as TGTGCCAGTGAGGCGGGAAACTATGGCTACACCTTC. It is translated as CASEAGNYGYTF. This chain joins TRBV19 and TRBJ1-2, with D unresolved. V dropped 8 bases and J dropped 2 bases, with 9 bases sitting between them. There are 12 residues in the CDR3. Per the germline V gene, CDR1 is LNHDA and CDR2 is SQIVND (reference sequence).

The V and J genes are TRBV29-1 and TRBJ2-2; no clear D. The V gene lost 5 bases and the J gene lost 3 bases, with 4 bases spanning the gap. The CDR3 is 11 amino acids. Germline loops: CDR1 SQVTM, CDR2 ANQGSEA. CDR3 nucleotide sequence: TGCAGCGTTCGAGACACCGGGGAGCTGTTTTTT. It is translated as CSVRDTGELFF.

For the CDR3, the DNA is TGCGCCAGCAGGATCTACAGGGACTCCTTGAACACTGAAGCTTTCTTT. It is translated as CASRIYRDSLNTEAFF. V and J are TRBV4-1 and TRBJ1-1, with D possibly matching TRBD1 (6 bases). The V gene's germline CDR1 is MGHRA and CDR2 YSYEKL. The ends were cut back, 6 bases at V and 0 bases at J, with 17 bases in the middle. CDR3 length: 16 amino acids.

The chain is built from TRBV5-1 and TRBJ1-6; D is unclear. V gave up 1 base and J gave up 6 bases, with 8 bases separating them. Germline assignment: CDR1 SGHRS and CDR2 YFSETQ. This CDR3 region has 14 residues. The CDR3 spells CASSLSLTNSPLHF. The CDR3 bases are TGCGCCAGCAGCTTGTCTCTGACTAATTCACCCCTCCACTTT.

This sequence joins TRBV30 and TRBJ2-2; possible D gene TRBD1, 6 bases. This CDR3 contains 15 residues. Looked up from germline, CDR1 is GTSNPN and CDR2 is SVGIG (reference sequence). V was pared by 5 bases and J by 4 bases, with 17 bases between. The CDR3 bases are TGTGCCTGGGGCACAGGGATCTGGGGCACCGGGGAGCTGTTTTTT. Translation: CAWGTGIWGTGELFF.

The CDR3 region is CASSLTGTGNTIYF. The CDR3 nucleotides are TGTGCCAGCAGCCTGACAGGGACTGGAAACACCATATATTTT. V usage is TRBV5-6 and J usage is TRBJ1-3; TRBD1 aligns across 7 bases. Losses at the gene ends were 4 bases for V and 2 bases for J; bases not matched to a gene: 3. The CDR3 is made up of 14 amino acids. Germline V lookup: CDR1 SGHDT, CDR2 YYEEEE.

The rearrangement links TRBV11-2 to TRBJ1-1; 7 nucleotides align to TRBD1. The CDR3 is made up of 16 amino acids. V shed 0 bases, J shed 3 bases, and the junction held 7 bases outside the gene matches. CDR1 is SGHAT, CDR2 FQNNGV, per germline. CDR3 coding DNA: TGTGCCAGCAGCTTAGATAAGAAGGGGGCGTACACTGAAGCTTTCTTT. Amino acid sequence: CASSLDKKGAYTEAFF.

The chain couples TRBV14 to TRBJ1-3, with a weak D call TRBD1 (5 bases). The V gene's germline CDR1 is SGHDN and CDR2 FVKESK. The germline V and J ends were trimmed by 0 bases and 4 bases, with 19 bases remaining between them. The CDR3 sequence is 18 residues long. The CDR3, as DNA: TGTGCCAGCAGCCAAGAAGGACGGGCGGCAGGGTTCGGAAACACCATATATTTT. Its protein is CASSQEGRAAGFGNTIYF. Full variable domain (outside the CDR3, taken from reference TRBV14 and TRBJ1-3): EAGVTQFPSHSVIEKGQTVTLRCDPISGHDNLYWYRRVMGKEIKFLLHFVKESKQDESGMPNNRFLAERTGGTYSTLKVQPAELEDSGVYFCASSQEGRAAGFGNTIYFGEGSWLTVV.

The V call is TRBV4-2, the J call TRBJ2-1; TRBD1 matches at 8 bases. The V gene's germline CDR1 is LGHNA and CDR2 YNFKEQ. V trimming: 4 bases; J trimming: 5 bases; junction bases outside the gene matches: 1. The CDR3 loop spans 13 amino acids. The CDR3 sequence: CASSRDRHNEQFF. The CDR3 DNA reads TGTGCCAGCAGCCGGGACAGGCACAATGAGCAGTTCTTC.

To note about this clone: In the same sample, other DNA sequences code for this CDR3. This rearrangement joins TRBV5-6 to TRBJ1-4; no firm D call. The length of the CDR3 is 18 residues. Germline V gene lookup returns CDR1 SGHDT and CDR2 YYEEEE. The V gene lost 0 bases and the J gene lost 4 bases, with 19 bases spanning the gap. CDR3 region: CASSLGVSPPTFNEKLFF. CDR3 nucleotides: TGTGCCAGCAGCTTGGGGGTCTCCCCCCCTACGTTTAATGAAAAACTGTTTTTT.

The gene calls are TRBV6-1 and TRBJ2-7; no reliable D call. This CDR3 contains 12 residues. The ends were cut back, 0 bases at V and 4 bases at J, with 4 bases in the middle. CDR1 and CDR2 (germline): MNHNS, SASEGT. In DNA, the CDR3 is TGTGCCAGCAGTGAAGCGGGATACGAGCAGTACTTC. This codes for CASSEAGYEQYF.

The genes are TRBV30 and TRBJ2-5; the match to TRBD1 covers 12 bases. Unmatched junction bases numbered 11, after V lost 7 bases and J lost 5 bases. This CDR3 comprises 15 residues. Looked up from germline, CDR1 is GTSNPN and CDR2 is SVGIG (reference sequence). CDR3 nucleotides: TGTGCCTCCTCCGCCGGGGACAGGGGGCTCGAGACCCAGTACTTC. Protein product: CASSAGDRGLETQYF.

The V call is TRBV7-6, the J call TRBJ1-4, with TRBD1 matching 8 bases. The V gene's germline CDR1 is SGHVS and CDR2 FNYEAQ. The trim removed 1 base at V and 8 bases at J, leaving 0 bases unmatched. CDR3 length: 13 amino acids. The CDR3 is CASSLGTGEKLFF. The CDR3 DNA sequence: TGTGCCAGCAGCTTAGGGACAGGGGAAAAACTGTTTTTT.

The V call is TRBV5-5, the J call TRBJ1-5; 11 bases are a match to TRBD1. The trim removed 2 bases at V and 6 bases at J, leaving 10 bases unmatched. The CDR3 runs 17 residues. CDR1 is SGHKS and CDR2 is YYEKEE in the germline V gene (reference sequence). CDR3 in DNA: TGTGCCAGCAGCTTCTGGACAGGGGGCCTCCTAGGTCAGCCCCAGCATTTT. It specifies CASSFWTGGLLGQPQHF.

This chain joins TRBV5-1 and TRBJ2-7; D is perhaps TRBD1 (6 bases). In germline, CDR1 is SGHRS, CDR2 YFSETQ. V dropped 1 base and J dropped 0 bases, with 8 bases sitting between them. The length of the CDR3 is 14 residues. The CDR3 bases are TGCGCCAGCAGCTTGACAGGGAGCTCCTACGAGCAGTACTTC. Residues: CASSLTGSSYEQYF.

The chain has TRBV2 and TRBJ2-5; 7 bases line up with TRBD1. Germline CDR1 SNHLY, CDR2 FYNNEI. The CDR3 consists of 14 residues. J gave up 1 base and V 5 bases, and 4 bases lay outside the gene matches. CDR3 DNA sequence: TGTGCCAGCAGTTGGACAGGAGTCCAAGAGACCCAGTACTTC. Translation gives CASSWTGVQETQYF.

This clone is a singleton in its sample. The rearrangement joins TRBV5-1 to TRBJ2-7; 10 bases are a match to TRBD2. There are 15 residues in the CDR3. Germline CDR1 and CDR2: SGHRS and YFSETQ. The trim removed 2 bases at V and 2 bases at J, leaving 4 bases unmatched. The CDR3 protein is CASSFRTSGPYEQYF. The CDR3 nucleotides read TGCGCCAGCAGCTTCCGGACTAGCGGCCCCTACGAGCAGTACTTC.

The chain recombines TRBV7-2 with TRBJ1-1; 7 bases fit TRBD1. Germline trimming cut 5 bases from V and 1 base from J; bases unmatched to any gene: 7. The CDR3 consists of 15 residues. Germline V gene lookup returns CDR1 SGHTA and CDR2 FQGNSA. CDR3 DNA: TGTGCCAGCAGCCCGGGGGGACAGCCGAACACTGAAGCTTTCTTT. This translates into CASSPGGQPNTEAFF.

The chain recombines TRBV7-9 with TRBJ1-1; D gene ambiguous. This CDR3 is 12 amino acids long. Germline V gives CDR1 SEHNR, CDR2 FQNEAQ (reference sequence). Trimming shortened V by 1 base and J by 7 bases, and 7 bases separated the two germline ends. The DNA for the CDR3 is TGTGCCAGCAGCTTAGGTGGGTTTGAAGCTTTCTTT. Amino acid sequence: CASSLGGFEAFF.

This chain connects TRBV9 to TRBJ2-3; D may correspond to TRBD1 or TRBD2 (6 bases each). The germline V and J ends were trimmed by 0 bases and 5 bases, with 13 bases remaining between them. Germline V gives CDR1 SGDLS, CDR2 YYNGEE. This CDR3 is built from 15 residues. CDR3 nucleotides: TGTGCCAGCAGCGTAGGGGGGGCGCCTCAAGATACGCAGTATTTT. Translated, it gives CASSVGGAPQDTQYF.

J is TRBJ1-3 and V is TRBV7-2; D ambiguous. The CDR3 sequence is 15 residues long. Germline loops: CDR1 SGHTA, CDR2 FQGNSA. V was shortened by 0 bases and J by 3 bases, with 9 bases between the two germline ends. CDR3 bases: TGTGCCAGCAGCTTAGCGCACAGCCATGGAAACACCATATATTTT. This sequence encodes CASSLAHSHGNTIYF.

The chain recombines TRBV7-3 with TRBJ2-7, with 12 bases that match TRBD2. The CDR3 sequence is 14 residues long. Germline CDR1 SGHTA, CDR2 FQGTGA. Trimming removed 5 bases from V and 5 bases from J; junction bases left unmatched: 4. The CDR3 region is CASSETSGRHEQYF. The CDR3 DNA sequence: TGTGCCAGCAGCGAGACTAGCGGGAGACACGAGCAGTACTTC.

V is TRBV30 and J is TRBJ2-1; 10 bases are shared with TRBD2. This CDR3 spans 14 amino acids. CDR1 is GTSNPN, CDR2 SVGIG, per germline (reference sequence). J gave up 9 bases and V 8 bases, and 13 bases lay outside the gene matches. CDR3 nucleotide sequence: TGTGCCCATACTACGGGACTAGCGTTCGGTGAGCAGTTCTTC. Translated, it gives CAHTTGLAFGEQFF.

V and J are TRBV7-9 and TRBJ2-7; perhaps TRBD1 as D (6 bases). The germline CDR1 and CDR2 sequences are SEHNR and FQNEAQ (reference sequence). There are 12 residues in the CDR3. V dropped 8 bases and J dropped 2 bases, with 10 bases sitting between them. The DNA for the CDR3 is TGTGCCAGCCGGCAGGGGACCTACGAGCAGTACTTC. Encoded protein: CASRQGTYEQYF.

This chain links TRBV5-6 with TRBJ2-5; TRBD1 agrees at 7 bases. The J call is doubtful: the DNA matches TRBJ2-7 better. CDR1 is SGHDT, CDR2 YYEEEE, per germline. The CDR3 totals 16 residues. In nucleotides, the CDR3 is TGTGCCAGCAGCTTGGGACAGGGAACTTCCCACTACGAGCAGTACTTC. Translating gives CASSLGQGTSHYEQYF.

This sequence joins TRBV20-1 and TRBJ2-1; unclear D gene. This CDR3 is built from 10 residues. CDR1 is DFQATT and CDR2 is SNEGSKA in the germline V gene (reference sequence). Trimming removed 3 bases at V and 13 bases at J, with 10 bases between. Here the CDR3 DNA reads TGCAGTGCTAGTATACGGAACCAGTTCTTC. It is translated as CSASIRNQFF.

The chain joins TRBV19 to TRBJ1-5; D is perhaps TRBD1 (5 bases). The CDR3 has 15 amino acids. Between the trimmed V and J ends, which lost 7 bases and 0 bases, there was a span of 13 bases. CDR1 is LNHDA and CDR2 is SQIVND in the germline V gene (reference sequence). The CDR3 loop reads CASKEGRGSNQPQHF. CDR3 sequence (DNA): TGTGCCAGTAAAGAGGGGCGGGGTAGCAATCAGCCCCAGCATTTT.